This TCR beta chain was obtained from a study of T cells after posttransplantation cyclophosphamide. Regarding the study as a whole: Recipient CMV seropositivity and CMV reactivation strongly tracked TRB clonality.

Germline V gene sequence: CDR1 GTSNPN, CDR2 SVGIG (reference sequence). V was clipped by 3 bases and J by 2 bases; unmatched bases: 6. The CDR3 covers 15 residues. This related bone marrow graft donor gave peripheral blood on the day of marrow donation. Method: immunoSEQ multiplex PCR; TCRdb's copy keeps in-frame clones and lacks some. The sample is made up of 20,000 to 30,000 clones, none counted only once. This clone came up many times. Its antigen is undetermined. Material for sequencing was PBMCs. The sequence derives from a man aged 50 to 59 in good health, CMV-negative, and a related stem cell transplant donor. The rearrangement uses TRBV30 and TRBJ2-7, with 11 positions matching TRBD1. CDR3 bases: TGTGCCTGGAGGGGGACAGGGGGTTCTGCCTACGAGCAGTACTTC. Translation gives CAWRGTGGSAYEQYF.